This T cell receptor (beta chain) was documented in a study of blood T cell repertoires in COVID-19. CDR1 is DFQATT and CDR2 is SNEGSKA in the germline V gene (reference sequence). The CDR3 has 11 residues. With 5 bases removed from V and 10 bases from J, the gap between germline ends came to 12 bases. The method was immunoSEQ multiplex PCR; TCRdb's version includes in-frame clones alone and lacks a portion of them. The data hold about 36,000 clones, with around four fifths observed a single time. This receptor was taken from a human donor in a cohort sampled during active COVID-19. The sequencing sample was made of peripheral blood. The chain carries TRBV20-1 and TRBJ2-1; D remains unclear. CDR3 protein: CSALRSAEQFF. CDR3 in DNA: TGCAGTGCTCTTCGGTCAGCGGAGCAGTTCTTC.